One and the same sample provided the 5 T cell receptor beta chains below, sequenced in a study of blood T cell repertoires in COVID-19. Sequencing was performed with immunoSEQ multiplex PCR; in TCRdb, only in-frame clones are kept and a portion is missing. The data show 70,000 to 90,000 clones, with less than 90% seen just once and about an eighth held by the top ten. Sequencing was done on a sample of peripheral blood. These receptor sequences come from a human donor in a cohort sampled during active COVID-19.

This rearrangement joins TRBV24-1 to TRBJ2-2; D perhaps matches TRBD1 (6 bases). Trimming stripped 5 bases from V and 6 bases from J, with 18 bases between. The CDR3 length is 16 residues. CDR1 is KGHDR, CDR2 SFDVKD, per germline. DNA of the CDR3: TGTGCCACCAGTGGTAAACAGGGAACCGTAGCCGGGGAGCTGTTTTTT. Residues: CATSGKQGTVAGELFF.

The V and J genes are TRBV7-2 and TRBJ2-7; possible D gene TRBD2, 5 bases. Germline loops: CDR1 SGHTA, CDR2 FQGNSA. V lost 2 bases and J 0 bases, leaving 8 bases between the germline ends. CDR3 length: 14 residues. This chain's CDR3 is CASSLSGNSYEQYF. Here the CDR3 DNA reads TGTGCCAGCAGCTTATCCGGGAACTCCTACGAGCAGTACTTC. The whole variable domain, filled in from reference TRBV7-2 and TRBJ2-7, reads GAGVSQSPSNKVTEKGKDVELRCDPISGHTALYWYRQSLGQGLEFLIYFQGNSAPDKSGLPSDRFSAERTGGSVSTLTIQRTQQEDSAVYLCASSLSGNSYEQYFGPGTRLTVT.

Comments on this clone: Germline is not matched at one junction end, which may reflect a read error. The chain combines TRBV7-2 with TRBJ2-3; 15 bases are shared with TRBD2. CDR1 is SGHTA and CDR2 is FQGNSA in the germline V gene. This CDR3 has 17 amino acids. The DNA for the CDR3 is TGTGCCAGCAGATTAGCTGGACTAGCGGGGGGGGCAGATACGCAGTATTTT. As protein: CASRLAGLAGGADTQYF.

This sequence joins TRBV19 and TRBJ1-1, with D unresolved. This CDR3 has 12 amino acids. The V and J ends lost 9 bases and 2 bases respectively, with 10 bases between them. Germline assignment: CDR1 LNHDA and CDR2 SQIVND (reference sequence). The CDR3 reads CARTQVNTEAFF. The CDR3 DNA reads as TGTGCCAGAACTCAGGTTAACACTGAAGCTTTCTTT.

This clone was picked up one time. V usage is TRBV5-1 and J usage is TRBJ1-3; possibly TRBD1 for D (5 bases). In germline, CDR1 is SGHRS, CDR2 YFSETQ. The length of the CDR3 is 14 residues. V lost 4 bases and J 2 bases, leaving 10 bases between the germline ends. CDR3 protein: CASSPGGPGNTIYF. The CDR3 DNA sequence: TGCGCCAGCAGCCCCGGGGGACCTGGAAACACCATATATTTT.